This section outlines one T cell receptor beta chain sequence together with its context. Only a few counts were recorded for this clone. Its antigen remains undetermined. There are no base qualities to consult, and no much larger clone falls within one base. The data stem from a study of beta chain features in type 1 diabetes (dated by TCRdb to 2017 to 2018). Background on the whole study: Mean age, gender distribution, total cell number and subset yield were not different between patients and healthy donors. A total of some 110 million sorted cells were examined across all samples, and a strong correlation was observed between cell number per subset and RNA yield. The study compared TCRB repertoires of sorted circulating CD4+ T cell subsets between recently diagnosed type 1 diabetes patients and matched healthy donors. Regulatory and stem cell-like memory subsets were isolated from only 8 patients and roughly eight healthy donors, whereas naive and central memory subsets came from all 30 or so donors.

From each donor, a single peripheral blood sample of around 0.12 L on average was drawn into heparinised tubes. A BD FACSAria II and a panel including CD45RO, CCR7, CD25, CD127, CD95 and CD27 were used to sort naive, central memory, regulatory and stem cell-like memory CD4+ T cells. All sorted populations exceeded 95% purity. PBMCs were separated immediately by Lymphoprep density gradient centrifugation and were stained directly, without being cultured. So that batch effects would be minimized, each experiment stained and sorted samples in pairs, pairing one healthy donor with one patient. The entire isolated RNA was reverse transcribed using the High Capacity cDNA Reverse Transcription Kit, and thus expressed TCRB transcripts were sequenced. Deep immunoSEQ sequencing was performed on naive, central memory and regulatory T cell samples, with an average of around 3.5 million total reads per sample. Sorted cells were lysed in RLT buffer and RNA was extracted with DNase-treated RNeasy Micro or Mini kits, depending on cell number. Each cell subset was processed separately to prevent cross-contamination, with patient and healthy donor samples processed together. The immunoSEQ multiplex PCR was used to amplify TCRB sequences from cDNA, generating 87-bp fragments that spanned the CDR3 region. Sequencing of the amplicons was done on the Illumina HiSeq platform. On the study's bioinformatics: Synthetic template baselines were used to correct PCR bias computationally, reads within Hamming distance 2 were collapsed together, and singletons that could not be merged were discarded. Reads were aligned to IMGT to assign V, D and J genes, CDR3 length, and insertions or deletions at six rearrangement sites. Clonotype counts were normalized to sorted cell number within each subset before computing true diversity and Gini coefficients with the tcR R package. The overlap coefficient, calculated on TCRB nucleotide sequences, was used to quantify repertoire sharing. TCRdb limited this immuneACCESS table to in-frame rearrangements with V and J called. A share of clones is missing; checked studies link under half to unresolved V genes, and the rest is unexplained. V and J calls and clone size are those listed in that table; D and trimming were worked out from the DNA. The sample yields over 150,000 clones; about 9.4% were counted once. The top ten clonotypes cover under 0.55% of the sample.

The germline V gene yields SGHTA for CDR1 and FQGNSA for CDR2. After removal of 1 base from V and 4 bases from J, the junction retains 6 bases not matched to a gene. The CDR3, cysteine through phenylalanine, is 16 amino acids long. Only the CDR3 portion is preserved as DNA: 48 bases, with reading frame beginning at the first base. What the study reported, not specific to this receptor: Only small numbers of individuals were included in the HLA sub-analyses, which left unresolved whether HLA type had any influence on TCRB rearrangement. PCR might favor shorter templates, but patient and control samples were amplified and corrected together, so any skew would affect both groups equally. Because cDNA rather than genomic DNA was sequenced, highly expressing activated cells could have been over-represented, although no difference in activation and CD3 levels was found between groups. Patients with type 1 diabetes made fewer insertions and deleted more nucleotides at VDJ recombination sites, implying thymic rearrangement abnormalities. Naive, central memory and regulatory TCRB repertoires appeared more similar among patients than among healthy donors. In all four CD4+ subsets, TCRB CDR3 length was moderately but significantly shorter in type 1 diabetes patients.

The TCR originated in a man aged 25 to 45 with type 1 diabetes. The source material was central memory CD4+ T cells from blood. In this chain, TRBV7-2 is recombined with TRBJ2-1; TRBD2 matches 8 bases in the middle. The DNA sequence follows: TGTGCCAGCAGCTTAGACGGGAGGGCCGCATACAATGAGCAGTTCTTC. This gives the protein CASSLDGRAAYNEQFF.